The 5 T cell receptor beta chains in this list originate from one sample, sequenced in a study of T cell changes during pregnancy in multiple sclerosis. The data were produced by immunoSEQ multiplex PCR, yet TCRdb's version contains in-frame clones alone and is incomplete. The sample lists approximately 60,000 clones, around 95% occurring once. This material consisted of CD4+ T cells from peripheral blood mononuclear cells, taken before pregnancy. The receptors stem from a female donor with multiple sclerosis, enrolled in a pregnancy study.

The genes are TRBV5-4 and TRBJ2-5; maybe TRBD2 (6 bases). The CDR3 contains 15 residues. The V gene's germline CDR1 is SGHNT and CDR2 YYREEE (reference sequence). The V and J ends lost 4 bases and 4 bases respectively, with 17 bases between them. The chain's CDR3 is CASSIRTTSRETQYF. For the CDR3, the DNA is TGTGCCAGCAGCATAAGGACTACAAGCCGAGAGACCCAGTACTTC.

V is TRBV5-6 and J is TRBJ2-3, with 7 bases identical to TRBD2. This CDR3 contains 16 residues. The germline V gene has CDR1 SGHDT and CDR2 YYEEEE. Trimming at V came to 2 bases and at J to 2 bases, leaving 8 bases not matched to a gene. CDR3 DNA sequence: TGTGCCAGCAGCTTCCAGCGGGGATCGAACACAGATACGCAGTATTTT. Protein: CASSFQRGSNTDTQYF.

The chain employs TRBV27 and TRBJ1-1; D is ambiguous. CDR3 size: 16 residues. CDR1 is MNHEY and CDR2 is SMNVEV in the germline V gene (reference sequence). V was clipped by 4 bases and J by 5 bases, with 20 bases between them. The CDR3 DNA is TGTGCCAGCAGTTGGTCCCTGGGTGGGAGCGGGACTGAAGCTTTCTTT. Translating it yields CASSWSLGGSGTEAFF.

This sequence joins TRBV5-1 and TRBJ2-6; D gene unclear. V lost 0 bases and J 0 bases, leaving 10 bases between the germline ends. This CDR3 spans 17 amino acids. Germline V lookup: CDR1 SGHRS, CDR2 YFSETQ. CDR3 bases: TGCGCCAGCAGCTTGGTGTCGGGTAGCTCTGGGGCCAACGTCCTGACTTTC. As protein: CASSLVSGSSGANVLTF.

V and J are TRBV4-1 and TRBJ2-1, with D uncertain. CDR1 is MGHRA and CDR2 is YSYEKL in the germline V gene. The CDR3 consists of 13 residues. The ends were cut back, 2 bases at V and 3 bases at J, with 5 bases in the middle. The CDR3 spells CASSQPYYNEQFF. DNA of the CDR3: TGCGCCAGCAGCCAACCCTACTACAATGAGCAGTTCTTC.